Described below is a single TCR beta chain sequence and its context. This record comes from a study of blood T cell repertoires in COVID-19. On the study more broadly: Acute and convalescent COVID-19 specimens originated in the United States, Italy and Spain.

Clones were sequenced by immunoSEQ multiplex PCR, and TCRdb holds only the in-frame ones, with some missing. The sample comprises about 140,000 clones, about 90% of which are singletons, and 1.5% rests with the top ten. The CDR3 covers 16 residues. CDR1 and CDR2 (germline): SGHTA, FQGNSA. Germline trimming cut 5 bases from V and 0 bases from J; bases unmatched to any gene: 8. The sequenced sample consisted of peripheral blood. The origin of this receptor is a woman between 55 and 75 years old with acute or convalescent COVID-19. The V gene is TRBV7-2, the J gene TRBJ1-1; 8 nucleotides match TRBD1. The CDR3 coding sequence is TGTGCCAGCAGCACGCGGACAGGGCGATTGAACACTGAAGCTTTCTTT. As protein: CASSTRTGRLNTEAFF.